These 26 T cell receptor beta chains came from one sample sequenced in a study of response to subunit inactivated influenza vaccine. TCRdb re-analysed the RT-PCR reads in MiXCR, keeping a single row per CDR3 protein. The sample has fewer than 600,000 distinct CDR3 sequences; 7.2% are singletons. The input for sequencing was PBMCs from blood, taken roughly 24 months after vaccination. These receptors all come from a man in his fifties or sixties who received an inactivated influenza vaccine.

This rearrangement joins TRBV5-6 to TRBJ2-1; tentative D call: TRBD2 (5 bases). V was cut by 4 bases and J by 7 bases, with 24 bases left in between. The CDR3 runs to 17 residues. Germline-derived CDR1 and CDR2 are SGHDT and YYEEEE. The CDR3 DNA reads as TGTGCCAGCAGCCCCGAGGAAATGACGGGATTGGAAAATGAGCAGTTCTTC. This translates into CASSPEEMTGLENEQFF.

V is TRBV19 and J is TRBJ1-5, with 7 positions matching TRBD1. J lost 0 bases, V lost 9 bases, and 8 bases had no gene match. Germline CDR1 and CDR2: LNHDA and SQIVND (reference sequence). This CDR3 comprises 15 residues. CDR3 sequence: CASRDRGPSNQPQHF. CDR3 nucleotide sequence: TGTGCCAGCAGGGACAGAGGGCCTAGCAATCAGCCCCAGCATTTT.

The gene calls are TRBV5-4 and TRBJ2-1; D not certain. The V gene lost 1 base and the J gene lost 0 bases, with 5 bases spanning the gap. The V gene's germline CDR1 is SGHNT and CDR2 YYREEE (reference sequence). This CDR3 has 14 residues. CDR3 DNA sequence: TGTGCCAGCAGCTTGTGGAGCTCCTACAATGAGCAGTTCTTC. Protein sequence: CASSLWSSYNEQFF.

This chain connects TRBV3-1 to TRBJ2-1; 9 nucleotides align to TRBD1. CDR1 and CDR2 (germline): LGHDT, YNNKEL (reference sequence). V shed 2 bases, J shed 3 bases, and the junction held 5 bases outside the gene matches. The CDR3 is 16 amino acids. This CDR3 reads CASSQKRQGGYNEQFF. For the CDR3, the DNA is TGTGCCAGCAGCCAAAAACGACAGGGGGGCTACAATGAGCAGTTCTTC.

The sample holds a few counts of this clonotype. This rearrangement joins TRBV20-1 to TRBJ2-3; a possible D gene is TRBD1 (6 bases). The germline V gene encodes CDR1 DFQATT and CDR2 SNEGSKA (reference sequence). The CDR3 extends over 16 amino acids. V was cut by 5 bases and J by 1 base, with 19 bases left in between. The CDR3 coding sequence is TGCAGTGCTCCCTGGGGGCAGGCCGGTGGCACAGATACGCAGTATTTT. It is translated as CSAPWGQAGGTDTQYF.

This clonotype showed up just a few times. The V gene is TRBV4-2, the J gene TRBJ1-2, with a tentative D call TRBD1 (6 bases). The CDR3 runs 15 residues. V was shortened by 1 base and J by 3 bases, with 12 bases between the two germline ends. Germline V gene sequence: CDR1 LGHNA, CDR2 YNFKEQ. This chain's CDR3 is CASSQGGQLYYGYTF. In nucleotides, the CDR3 is TGTGCCAGCAGCCAAGGTGGACAGCTTTACTATGGCTACACCTTC.

In its sample, this clonotype was seen a few times. The chain carries TRBV6-5 and TRBJ2-7; D is uncertain. Trimming removed 4 bases from V and 7 bases from J, with 17 bases in between. The CDR3 is 14 amino acids. Germline CDR1 and CDR2: MNHEY and SVGAGI. The CDR3 DNA follows: TGTGCCAGCAGTTCCCTGCTTCTGCCAAGGGAGCAGTACTTC. The encoded protein is CASSSLLLPREQYF.

In its sample, this clonotype was seen many times. The gene calls are TRBV7-2 and TRBJ2-3, with D perhaps being TRBD1 or TRBD2 (5 bases each). The germline gives CDR1 SGHTA, CDR2 FQGNSA. This CDR3 contains 14 residues. V was pared by 1 base and J by 7 bases, with 12 bases between. DNA of the CDR3: TGTGCCAGCAGCTTAGGGGGCGGACTTAATACGCAGTATTTT. Protein product: CASSLGGGLNTQYF.

The chain joins TRBV19 to TRBJ2-7; 7 nucleotides match TRBD1. From germline, CDR1 is LNHDA and CDR2 SQIVND (reference sequence). This CDR3 comprises 15 residues. V shed 3 bases, J shed 2 bases, and the junction held 7 bases outside the gene matches. Here the CDR3 reads CASSISGTDAYEQYF. As DNA, the CDR3 is TGTGCCAGTAGTATCTCCGGGACAGACGCCTACGAGCAGTACTTC.

This clonotype was found a few times. This chain joins TRBV12-3 or TRBV12-4 and TRBJ1-6; possibly TRBD1 for D (5 bases). V lost 7 bases and J 10 bases, leaving 14 bases between the germline ends. This CDR3 has 13 residues. The CDR3 sequence: CASTRVGGSPLHF. In nucleotides, the CDR3 is TGTGCCAGCACCCGGGTTGGGGGGTCACCCCTCCACTTT.

This clonotype has more than one count but fewer than ten. This sequence joins TRBV2 and TRBJ2-1; TRBD2 might be the D (5 bases). V was clipped by 3 bases and J by 2 bases, with 11 bases between them. This CDR3 is 15 amino acids long. Germline lookup yields CDR1 SNHLY and CDR2 FYNNEI. CDR3 in amino acids: CASSDSSTPYNEQFF. The DNA for the CDR3 is TGTGCCAGCAGTGACTCTAGCACCCCCTACAATGAGCAGTTCTTC.

This clonotype was recorded at least ten times. V gene TRBV7-8 combines with J gene TRBJ2-5; 12 nucleotides match TRBD2. CDR1 is SGHVS, CDR2 FQNEAQ, per germline. After removal of 5 bases from V and 0 bases from J, the junction contained 10 bases not matched to a gene. This CDR3 has 18 amino acids. CDR3 DNA: TGTGCCAGCAGCCCCAGACTAGCGGGGGAACCGTACCAAGAGACCCAGTACTTC. This codes for CASSPRLAGEPYQETQYF.

The sample holds many counts of this clonotype. CDR3 nucleotides: TGTGCCAGCAGCCAAGGTCCGGCCAGCGACGAGCAGTACTTC. Translated: CASSQGPASDEQYF. This chain links TRBV3-1 with TRBJ2-7; D remains unclear. The V and J ends lost 1 base and 5 bases respectively, with 12 bases between them. Germline CDR1 reads LGHDT; CDR2 reads YNNKEL (reference sequence). The CDR3 spans 14 residues.

V gene TRBV2 combines with J gene TRBJ2-3; D is uncertain. The germline CDR1 and CDR2 sequences are SNHLY and FYNNEI. The CDR3 has 15 amino acids. The V gene lost 3 bases and the J gene lost 6 bases, with 16 bases spanning the gap. The CDR3 DNA is TGTGCCAGCAGTGAGAATCTTCGCGGATGGGATACGCAGTATTTT. Amino acids: CASSENLRGWDTQYF.

This sequence joins TRBV15 and TRBJ1-3, with D uncertain. CDR1 is LNHNV, CDR2 YYDKDF, per germline (reference sequence). CDR3 length: 17 amino acids. Trimming removed 3 bases at V and 0 bases at J, with 15 bases between. CDR3 nucleotide sequence: TGTGCCACCAGCAGCCCAGTCGGCGGATTCTCTGGAAACACCATATATTTT. It encodes CATSSPVGGFSGNTIYF.

This clonotype was observed many times. V usage is TRBV7-9 and J usage is TRBJ2-2, with D possibly TRBD1 on 6 matching bases. Germline-derived CDR1 and CDR2 are SEHNR and FQNEAQ (reference sequence). Trimming cost V 5 bases and J 2 bases, with 12 bases left between them. This CDR3 contains 15 residues. CDR3 sequence: CASSLDSGNTGELFF. The CDR3 DNA is TGTGCCAGCAGCCTGGACAGTGGTAACACCGGGGAGCTGTTTTTT.

This clonotype was seen ten or more times. The rearrangement uses TRBV11-3 and TRBJ2-1; 11 nucleotides line up with TRBD2. Germline CDR1 is SGHNT and CDR2 is YENEEA. J was trimmed by 7 bases and V by 1 base; bases with no gene match: 3. This CDR3 comprises 15 residues. The DNA of the CDR3 is TGTGCCAGCAGCTTAGGCACTAGCGGGAGAAATGAGCAGTTCTTC. It is translated as CASSLGTSGRNEQFF.

This clonotype has a handful of counts. V and J are TRBV5-1 and TRBJ2-1, with TRBD1 identical over 8 bases. After removal of 4 bases from V and 7 bases from J, the junction contained 10 bases not matched to a gene. CDR3 length: 15 residues. Germline-derived CDR1 and CDR2 are SGHRS and YFSETQ. The CDR3 region is CASSRRDRRGNEQFF. For the CDR3, the DNA is TGCGCCAGCAGCCGACGGGACAGGAGGGGGAATGAGCAGTTCTTC.

This clonotype was seen repeatedly, ten times or more. The rearrangement links TRBV20-1 to TRBJ2-2, with D unresolved. The germline V gene encodes CDR1 DFQATT and CDR2 SNEGSKA (reference sequence). V lost 1 base and J lost 6, with 6 bases in between. The length of the CDR3 is 12 residues. CDR3 sequence: CSARVWSGELFF. CDR3 nucleotides: TGCAGTGCTAGAGTCTGGTCCGGGGAGCTGTTTTTT.

This clonotype was counted at least ten times. The chain recombines TRBV7-2 with TRBJ2-7, with 10 positions matching TRBD2. Germline V lookup: CDR1 SGHTA, CDR2 FQGNSA. Trimming removed 0 bases from V and 1 base from J; junction bases left unmatched: 12. The CDR3 has 19 amino acids. CDR3 in amino acids: CASSLAVSAGGLWSYEQYF. DNA for the CDR3: TGTGCCAGCAGCTTAGCTGTTTCAGCGGGGGGGCTGTGGTCCTACGAGCAGTACTTC.

In its sample, this clonotype was seen many times. The chain combines TRBV6-1 with TRBJ2-7, with D hard to call. The germline V gene has CDR1 MNHNS and CDR2 SASEGT. The CDR3 length is 14 residues. Between the trimmed V and J ends, which lost 11 bases and 1 base, there was a span of 18 bases. CDR3 loop: CASKEAVASYEQYF. The CDR3 DNA is TGTGCCTCGAAAGAGGCAGTCGCATCCTACGAGCAGTACTTC.

This clonotype occurred a few times. The chain recombines TRBV10-3 with TRBJ2-1, with D maybe TRBD2 (7 bases). The germline V gene has CDR1 ENHRY and CDR2 SYGVKD. There are 16 residues in the CDR3. Trimming pared 4 bases from V and 7 bases from J, leaving 20 bases between. The CDR3 nucleotides are TGTGCCATCAGTGCCCTGGGAGGGGGGTCGGGAAATGAGCAGTTCTTC. It is translated as CAISALGGGSGNEQFF.

In its sample, this clonotype was seen a few times. V and J are TRBV7-2 and TRBJ1-4; 8 nucleotides line up with TRBD1. CDR1 is SGHTA and CDR2 is FQGNSA in the germline V gene. J was trimmed by 2 bases and V by 5 bases; bases with no gene match: 4. This CDR3 has 15 amino acids. CDR3 region: CASSVRGHTNEKLFF. The CDR3 DNA reads TGTGCCAGCAGCGTCAGGGGGCACACTAATGAAAAACTGTTTTTT. The whole variable domain, remainder taken from reference TRBV7-2 and TRBJ1-4, is GAGVSQSPSNKVTEKGKDVELRCDPISGHTALYWYRQSLGQGLEFLIYFQGNSAPDKSGLPSDRFSAERTGGSVSTLTIQRTQQEDSAVYLCASSVRGHTNEKLFFGSGTQLSVL.

The sample holds many counts of this clonotype. CDR3: CSVGLDSVNHRLNTEAFF. DNA for the CDR3: TGCAGCGTTGGACTCGACAGCGTGAATCATAGGTTGAACACTGAAGCTTTCTTT. V usage is TRBV29-1 and J usage is TRBJ1-1; possible D gene TRBD1, 5 bases. The germline gives CDR1 SQVTM, CDR2 ANQGSEA. CDR3 length equals 18 residues. V lost 4 bases and J 0 bases, leaving 24 bases between the germline ends. Full variable domain (rest looked up from reference TRBV29-1 and TRBJ1-1): SAVISQKPSRDICQRGTSLTIQCQVDSQVTMMFWYRQQPGQSLTLIATANQGSEATYESGFVIDKFPISRPNLTFSTLTVSNMSPEDSSIYLCSVGLDSVNHRLNTEAFFGQGTRLTVV.

This clonotype was seen repeatedly, ten times or more. The rearrangement uses TRBV18 and TRBJ1-3, with TRBD1 as a possible D gene (5 bases). CDR3 length: 19 amino acids. The germline CDR1 and CDR2 sequences are KGHSH and LQKENI. Trimming removed 1 base from V and 7 bases from J, with 26 bases in between. CDR3 sequence: CASSPQSVGGLALRNTIYF. The CDR3, as DNA: TGTGCCAGCTCACCACAATCAGTCGGGGGACTCGCTCTAAGGAACACCATATATTTT.

The genes are TRBV20-1 and TRBJ2-2; D remains unclear. This CDR3 contains 13 residues. Germline V gives CDR1 DFQATT, CDR2 SNEGSKA (reference sequence). The V end was cut by 4 bases, the J end by 4 bases, with 10 bases between. For the CDR3, the DNA is TGCAGTGCTAAACGACGGTCCACCGGGGAGCTGTTTTTT. Encoded protein: CSAKRRSTGELFF.